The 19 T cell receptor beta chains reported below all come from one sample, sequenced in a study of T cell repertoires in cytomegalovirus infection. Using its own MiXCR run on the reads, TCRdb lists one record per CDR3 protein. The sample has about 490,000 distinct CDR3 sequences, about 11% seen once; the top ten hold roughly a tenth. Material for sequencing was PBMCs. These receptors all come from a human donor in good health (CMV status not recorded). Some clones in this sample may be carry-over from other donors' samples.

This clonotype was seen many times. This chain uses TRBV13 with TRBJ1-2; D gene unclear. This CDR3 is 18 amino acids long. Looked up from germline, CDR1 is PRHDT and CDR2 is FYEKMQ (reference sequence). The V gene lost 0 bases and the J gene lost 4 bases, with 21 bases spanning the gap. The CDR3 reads CASSLGRPDAGEGYGYTF. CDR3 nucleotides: TGTGCCAGCAGCTTAGGACGACCGGATGCGGGAGAGGGCTATGGCTACACCTTC. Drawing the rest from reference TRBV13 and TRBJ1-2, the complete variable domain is AAGVIQSPRHLIKEKRETATLKCYPIPRHDTVYWYQQGPGQDPQFLISFYEKMQSDKGSIPDRFSAQQFSDYHSELNMSSLELGDSALYFCASSLGRPDAGEGYGYTFGSGTRLTVV.

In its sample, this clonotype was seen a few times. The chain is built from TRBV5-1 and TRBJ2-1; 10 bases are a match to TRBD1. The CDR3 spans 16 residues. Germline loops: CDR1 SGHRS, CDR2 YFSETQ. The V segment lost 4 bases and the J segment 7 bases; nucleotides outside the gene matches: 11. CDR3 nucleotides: TGCGCCAGCAGCGGACTAGGACAGGGGGATAGAAATGAGCAGTTCTTC. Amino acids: CASSGLGQGDRNEQFF.

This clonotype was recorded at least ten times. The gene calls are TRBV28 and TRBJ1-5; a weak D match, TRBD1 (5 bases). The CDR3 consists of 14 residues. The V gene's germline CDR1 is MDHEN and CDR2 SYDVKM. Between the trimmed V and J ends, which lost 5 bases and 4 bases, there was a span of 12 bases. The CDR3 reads CASSQGTANQPQHF. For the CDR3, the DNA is TGTGCCAGCAGTCAAGGGACGGCAAATCAGCCCCAGCATTTT.

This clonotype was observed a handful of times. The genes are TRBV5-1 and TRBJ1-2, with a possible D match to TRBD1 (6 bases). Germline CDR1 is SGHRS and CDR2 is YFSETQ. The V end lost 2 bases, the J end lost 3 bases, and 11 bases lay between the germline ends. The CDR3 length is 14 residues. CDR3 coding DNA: TGCGCCAGCAGCTTAGCAGGGGAGGACTATGGCTACACCTTC. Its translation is CASSLAGEDYGYTF.

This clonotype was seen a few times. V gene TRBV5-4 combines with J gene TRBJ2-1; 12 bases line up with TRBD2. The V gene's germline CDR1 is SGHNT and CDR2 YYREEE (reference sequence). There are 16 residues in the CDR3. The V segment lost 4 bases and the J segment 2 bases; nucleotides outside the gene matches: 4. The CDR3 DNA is TGTGCCAGCAGCCCCGGACTAGCGGGGACCTACAATGAGCAGTTCTTC. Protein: CASSPGLAGTYNEQFF.

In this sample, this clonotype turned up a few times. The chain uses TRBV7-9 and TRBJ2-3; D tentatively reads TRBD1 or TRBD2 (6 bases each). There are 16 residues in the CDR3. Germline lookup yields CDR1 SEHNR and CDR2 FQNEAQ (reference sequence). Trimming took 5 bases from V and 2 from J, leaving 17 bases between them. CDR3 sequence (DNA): TGTGCCAGCAGCCCCATGGAGGGGGTCTCCACAGATACGCAGTATTTT. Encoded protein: CASSPMEGVSTDTQYF.

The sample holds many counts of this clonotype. In nucleotides, the CDR3 is TGTGCCAGCAGTCTGACGGGACAGGGTTACGAGCAGTACTTC. It translates to CASSLTGQGYEQYF. This chain connects TRBV28 to TRBJ2-7; 9 bases agree with TRBD1. Germline V gives CDR1 MDHEN, CDR2 SYDVKM. The CDR3 totals 14 residues. V was pared by 5 bases and J by 4 bases, with 6 bases of the junction left unmatched.

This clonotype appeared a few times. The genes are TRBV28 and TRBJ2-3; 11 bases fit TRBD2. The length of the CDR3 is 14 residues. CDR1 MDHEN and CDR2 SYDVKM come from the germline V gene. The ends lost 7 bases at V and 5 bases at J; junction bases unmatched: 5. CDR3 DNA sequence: TGTGCCAGCATTGGTAGCGGGAGGGTAGATACGCAGTATTTT. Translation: CASIGSGRVDTQYF.

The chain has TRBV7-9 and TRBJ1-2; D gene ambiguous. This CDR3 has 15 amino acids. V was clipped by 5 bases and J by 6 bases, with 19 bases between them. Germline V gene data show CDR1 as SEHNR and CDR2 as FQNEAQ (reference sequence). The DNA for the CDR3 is TGTGCCAGCAGCCGTGGTATGAGGACTTCTAATGGCTACACCTTC. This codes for CASSRGMRTSNGYTF.

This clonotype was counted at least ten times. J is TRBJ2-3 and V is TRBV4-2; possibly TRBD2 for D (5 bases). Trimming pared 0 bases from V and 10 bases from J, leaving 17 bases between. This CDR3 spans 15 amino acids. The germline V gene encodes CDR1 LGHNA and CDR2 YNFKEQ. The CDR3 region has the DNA TGTGCCAGCAGCCAAGATCTTGGACTTCTTCGAGCGCAGTATTTT. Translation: CASSQDLGLLRAQYF.

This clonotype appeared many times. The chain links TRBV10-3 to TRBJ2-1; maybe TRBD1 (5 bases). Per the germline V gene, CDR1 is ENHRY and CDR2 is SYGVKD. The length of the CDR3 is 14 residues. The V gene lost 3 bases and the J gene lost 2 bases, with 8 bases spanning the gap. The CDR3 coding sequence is TGTGCCATCAGTGACGCAGGGCCCTACAATGAGCAGTTCTTC. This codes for CAISDAGPYNEQFF.

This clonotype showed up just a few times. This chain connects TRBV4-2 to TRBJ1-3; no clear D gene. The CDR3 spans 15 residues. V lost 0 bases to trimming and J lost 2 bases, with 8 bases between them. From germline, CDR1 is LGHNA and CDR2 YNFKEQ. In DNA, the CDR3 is TGTGCCAGCAGCCAAGAGAAACTGCCTGGAAACACCATATATTTT. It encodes CASSQEKLPGNTIYF.

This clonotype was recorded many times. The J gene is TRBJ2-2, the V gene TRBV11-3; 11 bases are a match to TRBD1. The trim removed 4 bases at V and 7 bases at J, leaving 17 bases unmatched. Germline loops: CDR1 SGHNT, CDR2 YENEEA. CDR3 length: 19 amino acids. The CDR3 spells CASSSGQGEGGERLGELFF. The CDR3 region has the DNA TGTGCCAGCAGCTCGGGACAGGGGGAAGGCGGGGAAAGGCTCGGGGAGCTGTTTTTT.

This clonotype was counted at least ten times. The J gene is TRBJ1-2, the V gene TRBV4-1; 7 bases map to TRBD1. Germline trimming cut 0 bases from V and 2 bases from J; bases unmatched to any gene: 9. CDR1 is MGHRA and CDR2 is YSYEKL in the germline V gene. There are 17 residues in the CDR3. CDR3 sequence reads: CASSQDDQGGANYGYTF. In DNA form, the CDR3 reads TGCGCCAGCAGCCAAGATGATCAAGGGGGCGCGAACTATGGCTACACCTTC.

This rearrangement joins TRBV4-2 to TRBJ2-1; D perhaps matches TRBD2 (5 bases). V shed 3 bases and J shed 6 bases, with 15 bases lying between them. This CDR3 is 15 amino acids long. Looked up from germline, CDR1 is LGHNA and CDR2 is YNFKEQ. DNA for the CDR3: TGTGCCAGCAGCCATGGTCCTGCGGGTTCCAATGAGCAGTTCTTC. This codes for CASSHGPAGSNEQFF.

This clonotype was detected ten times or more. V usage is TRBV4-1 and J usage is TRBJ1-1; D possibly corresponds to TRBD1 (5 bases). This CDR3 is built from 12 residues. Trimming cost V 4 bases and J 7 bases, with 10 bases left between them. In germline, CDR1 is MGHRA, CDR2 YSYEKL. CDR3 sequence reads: CASSPGRNEAFF. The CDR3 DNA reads TGCGCCAGCAGCCCGGGACGAAATGAAGCTTTCTTT.

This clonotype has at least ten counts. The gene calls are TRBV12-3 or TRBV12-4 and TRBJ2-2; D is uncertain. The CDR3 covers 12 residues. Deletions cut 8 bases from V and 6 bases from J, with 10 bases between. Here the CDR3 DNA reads TGTGCCAGCGGTATCCGCGCCGGGGAGCTGTTTTTT. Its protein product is CASGIRAGELFF.

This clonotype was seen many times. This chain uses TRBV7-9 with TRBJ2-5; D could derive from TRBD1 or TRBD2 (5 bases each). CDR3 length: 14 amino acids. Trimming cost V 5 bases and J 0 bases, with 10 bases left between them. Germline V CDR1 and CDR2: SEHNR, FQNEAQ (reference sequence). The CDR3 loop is CASSPGTHQETQYF. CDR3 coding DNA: TGTGCCAGCAGCCCAGGGACCCACCAAGAGACCCAGTACTTC.

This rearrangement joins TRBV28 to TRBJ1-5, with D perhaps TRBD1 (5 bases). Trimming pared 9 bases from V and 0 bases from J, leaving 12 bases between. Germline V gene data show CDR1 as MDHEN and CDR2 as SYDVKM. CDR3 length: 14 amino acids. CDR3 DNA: TGTGCCAGTGCAAAGGGGAATAGCAATCAGCCCCAGCATTTT. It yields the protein CASAKGNSNQPQHF. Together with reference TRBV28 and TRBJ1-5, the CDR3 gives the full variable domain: DVKVTQSSRYLVKRTGEKVFLECVQDMDHENMFWYRQDPGLGLRLIYFSYDVKMKEKGDIPEGYSVSREKKERFSLILESASTNQTSMYLCASAKGNSNQPQHFGDGTRLSIL.